The 32 T cell receptor beta chains reported below all come from one sample, sequenced in a study of graft-versus-host responses after intestinal transplantation. Their antigens are not known. Here immunoSEQ multiplex PCR was the method, and the copy in TCRdb shows in-frame clones only, minus some. The sample yields over 80,000 clones, 92% seen once. The sequencing used unstimulated CD8+ T cells sorted from spleen or lymph node cells, collected before transplant. The receptors were gathered from a human donor who was the organ donor for an intestinal transplant.

For the CDR3, the DNA is TGTGCCAGCAGTTTATCCACAGCATTCAGCCCCCAGCATTTT. It specifies CASSLSTAFSPQHF. The V and J genes are TRBV27 and TRBJ1-5, with D unclear. CDR1 and CDR2 (germline): MNHEY, SMNVEV (reference sequence). The CDR3 runs 14 residues. V lost 0 bases and J 10 bases, leaving 13 bases between the germline ends.

The rearrangement joins TRBV9 to TRBJ1-1; D gene uncertain. The germline V gene has CDR1 SGDLS and CDR2 YYNGEE. The CDR3 covers 13 residues. V was trimmed by 0 bases and J by 3 bases, leaving 6 bases between them. In nucleotides, the CDR3 is TGTGCCAGCAGCGTAGGAGTCTACACTGAAGCTTTCTTT. Protein product: CASSVGVYTEAFF. The entire variable domain, with the rest obtained from reference TRBV9 and TRBJ1-1, is as follows: DSGVTQTPKHLITATGQRVTLRCSPRSGDLSVYWYQQSLDQGLQFLIQYYNGEERAKGNILERFSAQQFPDLHSELNLSSLELGDSALYFCASSVGVYTEAFFGQGTRLTVV.

CDR3 DNA sequence: TGTGCCAGACTTGACAGGCGGAATAACTATGGCTACACCTTC. This gives the protein CARLDRRNNYGYTF. This chain uses TRBV2 with TRBJ1-2; D may be TRBD1 (6 bases). V lost 9 bases and J lost 1, with 15 bases in between. Germline values: CDR1 SNHLY, CDR2 FYNNEI. The CDR3 totals 14 residues.

The chain recombines TRBV6-5 with TRBJ2-2; the match to TRBD2 covers 8 bases. This CDR3 comprises 12 residues. CDR1 and CDR2 (germline): MNHEY, SVGAGI. Unmatched junction bases numbered 2, after V lost 11 bases and J lost 3 bases. The CDR3 nucleotides read TGTGCCGTCGGGGGGGACACCGGGGAGCTGTTTTTT. Translation: CAVGGDTGELFF.

Comments on this clone: Other DNA variants within this sample encode the same CDR3. V and J are TRBV27 and TRBJ2-7; 12 bases are shared with TRBD2. The CDR3 sequence is 15 residues long. The junction had 3 bases not matched to a gene; V was cut back by 6 bases and J by 0 bases. Germline-derived CDR1 and CDR2 are MNHEY and SMNVEV (reference sequence). CDR3 in DNA: TGTGCCAGCAGCTCACTAGCGGGGGGCTCCTACGAGCAGTACTTC. This translates into CASSSLAGGSYEQYF.

V gene TRBV7-3 combines with J gene TRBJ1-6; 10 nucleotides line up with TRBD1. The length of the CDR3 is 15 residues. Germline V gene sequence: CDR1 SGHTA, CDR2 FQGTGA. J lost 4 bases, V lost 5 bases, and 2 bases had no gene match. The chain's CDR3 is CASSPGQGYNSPLHF. The CDR3 coding sequence is TGTGCCAGCAGCCCGGGACAGGGGTATAATTCACCCCTCCACTTT.

The chain is built from TRBV4-1 and TRBJ1-4, with D perhaps TRBD1 (5 bases). V gave up 2 bases and J gave up 6 bases, with 19 bases separating them. The CDR3 length is 17 residues. Germline V gene sequence: CDR1 MGHRA, CDR2 YSYEKL. The CDR3 is CASSQSPGGVFHEKLFF. For the CDR3, the DNA is TGCGCCAGCAGCCAAAGTCCCGGAGGGGTATTTCATGAAAAACTGTTTTTT.

A word on this clone: At one boundary the junction diverges from the germline segment, which might be a read error. The J gene is TRBJ2-2, the V gene TRBV29-1; 13 bases are a match to TRBD2. Germline CDR1 reads SQVTM; CDR2 reads ANQGSEA. This CDR3 is built from 20 residues. The CDR3 DNA sequence: TGCAGCGTTGAAGATAGCCGTAGACTAGCGGGGGGCCTAGGTTCCGGGGAGCTGTCTTTT. It yields the protein CSVEDSRRLAGGLGSGELSF.

This clone occurred a few times. V usage is TRBV29-1 and J usage is TRBJ2-7; D may be TRBD1 (5 bases). Trimming stripped 4 bases from V and 3 bases from J, with 19 bases between. Germline CDR1 reads SQVTM; CDR2 reads ANQGSEA. The CDR3 spans 15 residues. This CDR3 is CSVVTPEGVSYEQYF. In DNA form, the CDR3 reads TGCAGCGTTGTAACTCCAGAAGGGGTTAGCTACGAGCAGTACTTC.

The chain joins TRBV19 to TRBJ1-2, with TRBD1 identical over 8 bases. Germline loops: CDR1 LNHDA, CDR2 SQIVND (reference sequence). V lost 0 bases to trimming and J lost 0 bases; unmatched junction nucleotides: 3. CDR3 length: 16 amino acids. CDR3 amino acids: CASSIDTGGANYGYTF. The CDR3 DNA sequence: TGTGCCAGTAGTATAGATACAGGGGGGGCTAACTATGGCTACACCTTC. Looking up the rest from reference TRBV19 and TRBJ1-2 gives the full variable domain: DGGITQSPKYLFRKEGQNVTLSCEQNLNHDAMYWYRQDPGQGLRLIYYSQIVNDFQKGDIAEGYSVSREKKESFPLTVTSAQKNPTAFYLCASSIDTGGANYGYTFGSGTRLTVV.

This chain uses TRBV27 with TRBJ2-3; TRBD2 is a possible D gene (5 bases). The CDR3 consists of 13 residues. The V end lost 8 bases, the J end lost 9 bases, and 18 bases lay between the germline ends. Germline V gives CDR1 MNHEY, CDR2 SMNVEV (reference sequence). The CDR3 protein is CASSHDYGVTQYF. The DNA for the CDR3 is TGTGCCAGCTCACACGATTACGGGGTAACGCAGTATTTT.

The V gene is TRBV2, the J gene TRBJ2-7; D might be TRBD2 (6 bases). The V gene's germline CDR1 is SNHLY and CDR2 FYNNEI. This CDR3 contains 13 residues. Trimming removed 6 bases from V and 3 bases from J, with 12 bases in between. Here the CDR3 reads CASSGGQDYEQYF. CDR3 DNA sequence: TGTGCCAGCAGCGGGGGTCAGGACTACGAGCAGTACTTC.

The chain links TRBV7-9 to TRBJ1-2; D perhaps matches TRBD1 (5 bases). V was pared by 7 bases and J by 6 bases, with 18 bases between. The CDR3 has 14 amino acids. Germline CDR1 SEHNR, CDR2 FQNEAQ (reference sequence). CDR3 sequence reads: CASIQEGRWDGYTF. The CDR3 coding sequence is TGTGCCAGCATTCAGGAGGGACGATGGGATGGCTACACCTTC.

V usage is TRBV2 and J usage is TRBJ2-7; 13 bases are a match to TRBD2. The CDR3 is 15 amino acids. After removal of 8 bases from V and 5 bases from J, the junction contained 9 bases not matched to a gene. Looked up from germline, CDR1 is SNHLY and CDR2 is FYNNEI. The CDR3 here is CASGELAGGYHEQYF. The CDR3 nucleotides read TGTGCCAGCGGGGAACTAGCGGGGGGGTACCACGAGCAGTACTTC.

The chain couples TRBV27 to TRBJ2-1; TRBD1 is a possible D gene (5 bases). The CDR3 sequence is 15 residues long. Looked up from germline, CDR1 is MNHEY and CDR2 is SMNVEV (reference sequence). V shed 4 bases and J shed 0 bases, with 10 bases lying between them. CDR3 protein: CASSWGGSSYNEQFF. The CDR3 DNA reads as TGTGCCAGCAGTTGGGGCGGTAGCTCCTACAATGAGCAGTTCTTC.

This sequence joins TRBV4-1 and TRBJ1-2; TRBD1 aligns across 7 bases. V shed 1 base, J shed 4 bases, and the junction held 9 bases outside the gene matches. Germline CDR1 is MGHRA and CDR2 is YSYEKL. The CDR3 runs 16 residues. In DNA form, the CDR3 reads TGCGCCAGCAGCCAAGTGCCCGGGACAGCCTTCTATGGCTACACCTTC. Its translation is CASSQVPGTAFYGYTF.

CDR3 region: CASSKTGTGSKHNYGYTF. The DNA for the CDR3 is TGTGCCAGCAGCAAAACCGGGACAGGGAGCAAACATAACTATGGCTACACCTTC. The rearrangement links TRBV7-9 to TRBJ1-2, with 9 bases matching TRBD1. J lost 1 base, V lost 5 bases, and 14 bases had no gene match. Germline CDR1 reads SEHNR; CDR2 reads FQNEAQ (reference sequence). This CDR3 spans 18 amino acids. The variable domain in full, completed from reference TRBV7-9 and TRBJ1-2, reads DTGVSQNPRHKITKRGQNVTFRCDPISEHNRLYWYRQTLGQGPEFLTYFQNEAQLEKSRLLSDRFSAERPKGSFSTLEIQRTEQGDSAMYLCASSKTGTGSKHNYGYTFGSGTRLTVV.

The V call is TRBV29-1, the J call TRBJ1-1, with 7 bases matching TRBD1. Germline CDR1 SQVTM, CDR2 ANQGSEA. Losses at the gene ends were 6 bases for V and 7 bases for J; bases not matched to a gene: 8. The CDR3 loop spans 12 amino acids. The CDR3 sequence is CSVTGLGLEAFF. In DNA form, the CDR3 reads TGCAGCGTGACAGGGTTAGGGCTTGAAGCTTTCTTT.

The chain combines TRBV27 with TRBJ1-2; 7 bases are shared with TRBD1. The CDR3 covers 14 residues. The germline V gene encodes CDR1 MNHEY and CDR2 SMNVEV (reference sequence). J gave up 6 bases and V 5 bases, and 9 bases lay outside the gene matches. CDR3 in amino acids: CASSGTGTVHGYTF. As DNA, the CDR3 is TGTGCCAGCAGTGGAACCGGGACAGTTCATGGCTACACCTTC.

Written as DNA, the CDR3 is TGCGCCAGCACCCGGGGACAGGACTATGGCTACACCTTC. It is translated as CASTRGQDYGYTF. The gene calls are TRBV4-1 and TRBJ1-2; TRBD1 matches at 8 bases. V dropped 7 bases and J dropped 3; count of bases not matched to a gene: 4. Germline V gene data show CDR1 as MGHRA and CDR2 as YSYEKL. The CDR3 covers 13 residues.

V and J are TRBV19 and TRBJ1-1, with D unclear. CDR3 length: 10 residues. Trimming pared 8 bases from V and 3 bases from J, leaving 4 bases between. Germline values: CDR1 LNHDA, CDR2 SQIVND (reference sequence). CDR3 DNA: TGTGCCAGTGGGCACACTGAAGCTTTCTTT. It encodes CASGHTEAFF.

The V call is TRBV7-9, the J call TRBJ2-2; 11 bases map to TRBD2. The CDR3 loop spans 17 amino acids. V was clipped by 5 bases and J by 2 bases; unmatched bases: 7. From germline, CDR1 is SEHNR and CDR2 FQNEAQ (reference sequence). CDR3 protein: CASSALAGGTNTGELFF. Written as DNA, the CDR3 is TGTGCCAGCAGCGCATTAGCGGGGGGGACCAACACCGGGGAGCTGTTTTTT.

CDR3 sequence reads: CASSLAGLAGEQYF. The DNA for the CDR3 is TGTGCCAGCAGCTTAGCAGGACTAGCGGGGGAGCAGTACTTC. The chain employs TRBV7-8 and TRBJ2-7; 12 bases line up with TRBD2. Trimming at V came to 0 bases and at J to 7 bases, leaving 1 base not matched to a gene. This CDR3 comprises 14 residues. Germline CDR1 reads SGHVS; CDR2 reads FQNEAQ. The full variable domain, in which reference TRBV7-8 and TRBJ2-7 provide the parts outside the CDR3, is GAGVSQSPRYKVAKRGQDVALRCDPISGHVSLFWYQQALGQGPEFLTYFQNEAQLDKSGLPSDRFFAERPEGSVSTLKIQRTQQEDSAVYLCASSLAGLAGEQYFGPGTRLTVT.

CDR3 in amino acids: CASSDKRTSGGASYYNEQFF. CDR3 bases: TGTGCCAGCAGCGACAAACGGACTAGCGGGGGGGCCAGTTACTACAATGAGCAGTTCTTC. This chain joins TRBV4-2 and TRBJ2-1, with TRBD2 identical over 15 bases. The CDR3 totals 20 residues. J was trimmed by 3 bases and V by 5 bases; bases with no gene match: 14. Germline-derived CDR1 and CDR2 are LGHNA and YNFKEQ.

The rearrangement links TRBV4-3 to TRBJ2-7; 7 bases map to TRBD1. J was trimmed by 0 bases and V by 1 base; bases with no gene match: 9. This CDR3 comprises 17 residues. CDR1 LGHNA and CDR2 YSLEER come from the germline V gene. The CDR3 here is CASSQAPRGSSSYEQYF. The CDR3 DNA is TGCGCCAGCAGCCAAGCCCCCAGGGGGTCAAGCTCCTACGAGCAGTACTTC.

The rearrangement joins TRBV27 to TRBJ1-2, with TRBD1 matching over 9 bases. CDR1 and CDR2 from the germline V gene are MNHEY and SMNVEV (reference sequence). Trimming at V came to 3 bases and at J to 6 bases, leaving 11 bases not matched to a gene. The CDR3 consists of 16 residues. CDR3 amino acids: CASSFAGTGKVDGYTF. The CDR3 region has the DNA TGTGCCAGCAGTTTCGCCGGGACAGGGAAAGTCGATGGCTACACCTTC.

This clone was seen only a few times. This chain links TRBV19 with TRBJ1-1; D perhaps matches TRBD1 (6 bases). Germline CDR1 and CDR2: LNHDA and SQIVND (reference sequence). The CDR3 is 13 amino acids. Trimming stripped 6 bases from V and 4 bases from J, with 12 bases between. The CDR3 DNA reads TGTGCCAGTAGCCCCAGGGGTCTCACTGAAGCTTTCTTT. It translates to CASSPRGLTEAFF.

The genes are TRBV4-3 and TRBJ2-3; 7 bases match TRBD2. Germline lookup yields CDR1 LGHNA and CDR2 YSLEER. The CDR3 has 16 residues. The trim removed 2 bases at V and 4 bases at J, leaving 9 bases unmatched. Here the CDR3 DNA reads TGCGCCAGCAGCCAACGGGGTAGCGGGTCAGCAGATACGCAGTATTTT. The encoded protein is CASSQRGSGSADTQYF.

The chain has TRBV4-1 and TRBJ1-5; a weak D match, TRBD1 (6 bases). The germline CDR1 and CDR2 sequences are MGHRA and YSYEKL. The CDR3 consists of 14 residues. Trimming removed 6 bases at V and 1 base at J, with 10 bases between. CDR3 protein: CASSSTGSNQPQHF. DNA of the CDR3: TGCGCCAGCAGTTCCACAGGGAGCAATCAGCCCCAGCATTTT.

This clone occurred once. The CDR3 is CASSVAGGHTDTQYF. CDR3 coding DNA: TGTGCCAGCAGCGTAGCGGGGGGGCACACAGATACGCAGTATTTT. V usage is TRBV9 and J usage is TRBJ2-3; 8 bases are shared with TRBD2. Trimming at V came to 0 bases and at J to 2 bases, leaving 2 bases not matched to a gene. Germline assignment: CDR1 SGDLS and CDR2 YYNGEE. The CDR3 runs 15 residues.

V gene TRBV4-3 combines with J gene TRBJ2-7; TRBD2 aligns across 7 bases. The germline CDR1 and CDR2 sequences are LGHNA and YSLEER. The J segment lost 2 bases and the V segment lost 4 bases, leaving 5 bases of the junction unmatched. The CDR3 covers 14 residues. The CDR3, as DNA: TGCGCCAGCAGCCCTAGGGAGGGTGCCTACGAGCAGTACTTC. Its translation: CASSPREGAYEQYF.

With regard to this clone: Different DNA sequences within this sample yield the same CDR3. V is TRBV5-1 and J is TRBJ1-1; D call uncertain. Looked up from germline, CDR1 is SGHRS and CDR2 is YFSETQ. The CDR3 runs 13 residues. V was cut by 4 bases and J by 1 base, with 8 bases left in between. Written as DNA, the CDR3 is TGCGCCAGCAGCCTCGCGGGGAACACTGAAGCTTTCTTT. It specifies CASSLAGNTEAFF. The variable domain in full, with the rest retrieved from reference TRBV5-1 and TRBJ1-1, is KAGVTQTPRYLIKTRGQQVTLSCSPISGHRSVSWYQQTPGQGLQFLFEYFSETQRNKGNFPGRFSGRQFSNSRSEMNVSTLELGDSALYLCASSLAGNTEAFFGQGTRLTVV.